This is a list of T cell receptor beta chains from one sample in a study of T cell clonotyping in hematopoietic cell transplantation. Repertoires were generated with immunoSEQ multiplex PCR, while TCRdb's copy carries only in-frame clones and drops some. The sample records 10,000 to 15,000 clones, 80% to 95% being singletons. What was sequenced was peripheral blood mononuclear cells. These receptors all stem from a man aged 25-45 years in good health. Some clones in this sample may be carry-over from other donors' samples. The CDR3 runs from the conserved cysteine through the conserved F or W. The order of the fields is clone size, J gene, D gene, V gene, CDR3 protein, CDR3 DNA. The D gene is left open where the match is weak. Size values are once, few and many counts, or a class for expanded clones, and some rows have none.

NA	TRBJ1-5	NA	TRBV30	CAWSGGVQPQHF	TGTGCCTGGAGTGGTGGGGTTCAGCCCCAGCATTTT
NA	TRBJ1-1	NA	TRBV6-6	CASSFDTEAFF	TGTGCCAGCAGTTTCGACACTGAAGCTTTCTTT
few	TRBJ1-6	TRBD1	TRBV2	CASSVGQGALSPLHF	TGTGCCAGCAGTGTGGGACAGGGGGCGCTTTCACCCCTCCACTTT
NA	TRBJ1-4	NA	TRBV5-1	CASSFGGINEKLFF	TGCGCCAGCAGCTTCGGGGGGATTAATGAAAAACTGTTTTTT
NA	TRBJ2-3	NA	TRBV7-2	CASSRQITDTQYF	TGTGCCAGCAGCCGACAGATTACAGATACGCAGTATTTT
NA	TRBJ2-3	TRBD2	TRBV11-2	CASRLAGGPPDTQYF	TGTGCCAGCAGACTAGCGGGAGGGCCCCCAGATACGCAGTATTTT
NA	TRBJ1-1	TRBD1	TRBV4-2	CASSQDGTGGSTEAFF	TGTGCCAGCAGCCAAGACGGCACAGGGGGTTCCACTGAAGCTTTCTTT
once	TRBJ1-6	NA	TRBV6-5	CASSSRIATPLHF	TGTGCCAGCAGTTCCCGGATCGCGACCCCCCTCCACTTT
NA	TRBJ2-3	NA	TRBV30	CAWSLGTTDTQYF	TGTGCCTGGAGCCTAGGCACCACAGATACGCAGTATTTT
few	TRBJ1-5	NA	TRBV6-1	CASSDGGATQHF	TGCGCCAGCAGTGACGGTGGGGCAACCCAGCATTTT